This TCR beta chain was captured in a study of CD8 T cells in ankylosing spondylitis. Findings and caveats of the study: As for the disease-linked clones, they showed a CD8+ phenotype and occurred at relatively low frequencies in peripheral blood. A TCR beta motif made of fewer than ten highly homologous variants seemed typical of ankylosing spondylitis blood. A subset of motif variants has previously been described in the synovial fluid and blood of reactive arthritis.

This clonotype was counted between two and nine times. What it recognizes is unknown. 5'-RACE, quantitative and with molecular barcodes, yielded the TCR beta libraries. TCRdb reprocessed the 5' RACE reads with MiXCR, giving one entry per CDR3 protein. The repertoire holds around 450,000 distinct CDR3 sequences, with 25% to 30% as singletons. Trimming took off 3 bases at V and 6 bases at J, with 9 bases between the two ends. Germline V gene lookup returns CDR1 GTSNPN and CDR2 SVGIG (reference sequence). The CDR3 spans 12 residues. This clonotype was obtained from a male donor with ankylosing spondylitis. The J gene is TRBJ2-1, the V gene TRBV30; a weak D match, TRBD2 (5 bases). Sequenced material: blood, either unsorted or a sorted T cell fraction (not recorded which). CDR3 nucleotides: TGTGCCTGGAGGGCGGGCCCCAATGAGCAGTTCTTC. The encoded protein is CAWRAGPNEQFF.